This TCR beta chain was sequenced during a study of blood T cells in healthy people across ages. Study-wide results and caveats: In long-lived donors, naive CD4+ cell counts and diversity exceeded those of aged donors. As naive T cell percentage varied, TCR beta diversity correlated strongly with it. Getting older went along with TCR beta diversity per million T cells dropping roughly linearly. Unknown CMV status may confound age-related changes in expanded clones.

As concerns this clonotype: Its cognate antigen is unknown.

Through a sample-barcoded 5' primer and a J-beta primer mix, a second PCR was run for about 7 to 12 cycles. TCRdb fed the 5' RACE reads into MiXCR, producing one record per CDR3 protein. The sample yields around 1.5 million distinct CDR3 sequences, around 42% seen once. This CDR3 is 18 amino acids long. Germline-derived CDR1 and CDR2 are SGDLS and YYNGEE. The chain is built from TRBV9 and TRBJ2-1; 14 nucleotides line up with TRBD2. The assigned J gene may be wrong: the sequence end matches TRBJ2-7 better. The receptor was derived from a woman aged 18-30 years in good health. The sequenced material came from blood. In DNA, the CDR3 is TGTGCCAGCAGCGGGGGACTAGCGGGGGCCGGTCTCTACAATGAGCAGTACTTC. Amino acid sequence: CASSGGLAGAGLYNEQYF.